One sample yielded the 32 T cell receptor beta chains listed below, sequenced in a study of shared clonotypes between healthy human individuals. The data were produced by immunoSEQ multiplex PCR, yet TCRdb's version contains in-frame clones alone and is incomplete. The profile shows over a million clones, around 74% of them singletons. The sample comprised memory CD4+ T cells sorted from blood. Documented subset: CD45RA-negative fraction. These receptors all come from a young man in good health.

The chain carries TRBV2 and TRBJ2-2, with 15 bases aligning to TRBD2. CDR1 and CDR2 (germline): SNHLY, FYNNEI. The CDR3 consists of 16 residues. V shed 8 bases, J shed 5 bases, and the junction held 6 bases outside the gene matches. The CDR3 nucleotides are TGTGCCAGCCGGGGAGGACTAGCGGGAGGGACCGGGGAGCTGTTTTTT. Its translation: CASRGGLAGGTGELFF.

Here the CDR3 reads CASSGRDTLNYGYTF. Written as DNA, the CDR3 is TGTGCCAGCAGTGGCCGGGATACCCTTAACTATGGCTACACCTTC. The chain links TRBV6-1 to TRBJ1-2, with D unresolved. Trimming took off 4 bases at V and 1 base at J, with 13 bases between the two ends. This CDR3 comprises 15 residues. The germline gives CDR1 MNHNS, CDR2 SASEGT.

The chain is built from TRBV28 and TRBJ2-6; D ambiguous. Germline lookup yields CDR1 MDHEN and CDR2 SYDVKM. Deletions cut 6 bases from V and 1 base from J, with 10 bases between. The CDR3 runs 15 residues. The CDR3: CASRPVGSGANVLTF. The CDR3, as DNA: TGTGCCAGCAGACCTGTAGGGTCTGGGGCCAACGTCCTGACTTTC.

This clone was observed a few times. The rearrangement links TRBV28 to TRBJ1-2; no clear D gene. The CDR3 runs 11 residues. The V gene lost 8 bases and the J gene lost 4 bases, with 8 bases spanning the gap. CDR1 is MDHEN and CDR2 is SYDVKM in the germline V gene. For the CDR3, the DNA is TGTGCCAGCCGGGAGCTCTATGGCTACACCTTC. Protein: CASRELYGYTF.

In this sample, this clone turned up a few times. The J gene is TRBJ2-3, the V gene TRBV6-6; TRBD2 is a possible D gene (6 bases). CDR3 length equals 13 residues. The germline V gene has CDR1 MNHNY and CDR2 SVGAGI (reference sequence). V was shortened by 4 bases and J by 6 bases, with 11 bases between the two germline ends. The CDR3 reads CASSSTSWDTQYF. CDR3 nucleotides: TGTGCCAGCAGTTCGACTAGTTGGGATACGCAGTATTTT.

The J gene is TRBJ2-1, the V gene TRBV27; D is ambiguous. Germline V gene lookup returns CDR1 MNHEY and CDR2 SMNVEV (reference sequence). The CDR3 runs to 14 residues. Trimming removed 3 bases from V and 7 bases from J, with 13 bases in between. CDR3 loop: CASSFQWLVNEQFF. CDR3 nucleotide sequence: TGTGCCAGCAGTTTTCAGTGGCTGGTGAATGAGCAGTTCTTC.

The chain recombines TRBV9 with TRBJ1-4; 9 nucleotides match TRBD1. The CDR3 is made up of 16 amino acids. The V segment lost 2 bases and the J segment 5 bases; nucleotides outside the gene matches: 7. CDR1 and CDR2 from the germline V gene are SGDLS and YYNGEE. CDR3 protein: CASSVGAGTGNEKLFF. The CDR3 DNA is TGTGCCAGCAGCGTCGGAGCCGGGACAGGGAATGAAAAACTGTTTTTT.

This sequence joins TRBV5-6 and TRBJ1-1, with 8 bases aligning to TRBD1. J lost 0 bases, V lost 4 bases, and 2 bases had no gene match. The V gene's germline CDR1 is SGHDT and CDR2 YYEEEE. CDR3 size: 14 residues. CDR3 protein: CASSGQGLNTEAFF. CDR3 in DNA: TGTGCCAGCAGCGGACAGGGTTTGAACACTGAAGCTTTCTTT.

The V call is TRBV25-1, the J call TRBJ1-1, with D possibly being TRBD1 (5 bases). The CDR3 covers 13 residues. V was clipped by 7 bases and J by 0 bases, with 9 bases between them. CDR1 MGHDK and CDR2 SYGVNS come from the germline V gene. CDR3 region: CASTRDLNTEAFF. The CDR3 coding sequence is TGTGCCAGCACTAGGGACCTGAACACTGAAGCTTTCTTT.

This clone has only a few counts. The chain uses TRBV30 and TRBJ1-1; D is undetermined. Trimming removed 4 bases from V and 5 bases from J, with 8 bases in between. Per germline, CDR1 GTSNPN and CDR2 SVGIG (reference sequence). This CDR3 contains 11 residues. The CDR3 loop is CAWKRATEAFF. For the CDR3, the DNA is TGTGCCTGGAAGCGGGCGACTGAAGCTTTCTTT.

This clone was seen a single time. This chain uses TRBV29-1 with TRBJ1-2; 7 positions match TRBD1. Germline lookup yields CDR1 SQVTM and CDR2 ANQGSEA. V lost 7 bases and J lost 2; bases outside the gene matches: 7. CDR3 length equals 13 residues. This CDR3 reads CSAAGGQNYGYTF. The CDR3 nucleotides are TGCAGCGCCGCAGGGGGACAGAACTATGGCTACACCTTC. Full variable domain (outside the CDR3, taken from reference TRBV29-1 and TRBJ1-2): SAVISQKPSRDICQRGTSLTIQCQVDSQVTMMFWYRQQPGQSLTLIATANQGSEATYESGFVIDKFPISRPNLTFSTLTVSNMSPEDSSIYLCSAAGGQNYGYTFGSGTRLTVV.

The CDR3 coding sequence is TGTGCCAGCAGCTTAGAACGGGGCCGCTCCTACGAGCAGTACTTC. It translates to CASSLERGRSYEQYF. The V call is TRBV7-9, the J call TRBJ2-7, with D possibly being TRBD1 or TRBD2 (5 bases each). Trimming removed 1 base at V and 0 bases at J, with 10 bases between. The V gene's germline CDR1 is SEHNR and CDR2 FQNEAQ (reference sequence). This CDR3 has 15 residues.

V is TRBV2 and J is TRBJ1-2; D gene unclear. The germline V and J ends were trimmed by 7 bases and 6 bases, with 18 bases remaining between them. The CDR3 extends over 14 amino acids. The germline V gene encodes CDR1 SNHLY and CDR2 FYNNEI. The CDR3 coding sequence is TGTGCCAGCAACATGTTCGTGTTTCGGGATGGCTACACCTTC. It yields the protein CASNMFVFRDGYTF.

Written as DNA, the CDR3 is TGTGCCAGCAGCCTTATCGGGGAGGGGTCCTACGAGCAGTACTTC. Protein product: CASSLIGEGSYEQYF. The rearrangement joins TRBV9 to TRBJ2-7, with 7 bases that match TRBD2. The CDR3 sequence is 15 residues long. J lost 1 base, V lost 4 bases, and 8 bases had no gene match. Per germline, CDR1 SGDLS and CDR2 YYNGEE.

The rearrangement links TRBV15 to TRBJ1-5; D is ambiguous. Germline-derived CDR1 and CDR2 are LNHNV and YYDKDF (reference sequence). V shed 4 bases and J shed 1 base, with 14 bases lying between them. The CDR3 spans 16 residues. CDR3 DNA sequence: TGTGCCACCAGCACACTTGCCATGGGGAGCAATCAGCCCCAGCATTTT. Its protein product is CATSTLAMGSNQPQHF.

This chain connects TRBV5-8 to TRBJ2-5; TRBD1 might be the D (6 bases). The CDR3 consists of 15 residues. Trimming removed 5 bases from V and 0 bases from J, with 14 bases in between. Germline CDR1 and CDR2: SGHTS and YDEGEE. CDR3 in amino acids: CASSYGQRNQETQYF. Written as DNA, the CDR3 is TGTGCCAGCAGTTACGGACAGAGGAACCAAGAGACCCAGTACTTC. The variable domain in full, with the rest retrieved from reference TRBV5-8 and TRBJ2-5, is EAGVTQSPTHLIKTRGQQATLRCSPISGHTSVYWYQQALGLGLQFLLWYDEGEERNRGNFPPRFSGRQFPNYSSELNVNALELEDSALYLCASSYGQRNQETQYFGPGTRLLVL.

The gene calls are TRBV19 and TRBJ2-5; possible D gene TRBD1, 6 bases. The CDR3 totals 15 residues. Trimming stripped 4 bases from V and 1 base from J, with 13 bases between. Germline V lookup: CDR1 LNHDA, CDR2 SQIVND (reference sequence). Written as DNA, the CDR3 is TGTGCCAGTAGTAGCCTCACAGGGCCCCAAGAGACCCAGTACTTC. Amino acids: CASSSLTGPQETQYF.

The chain has TRBV6-1 and TRBJ1-1; D uncertain. The ends were cut back, 6 bases at V and 0 bases at J, with 11 bases in the middle. CDR1 and CDR2 (germline): MNHNS, SASEGT. This CDR3 contains 14 residues. In DNA form, the CDR3 reads TGTGCCAGCAGCCCAACCGAAGTGAACACTGAAGCTTTCTTT. Translated: CASSPTEVNTEAFF.

The rearrangement links TRBV11-2 to TRBJ2-3; D may match TRBD1 or TRBD2 (5 bases each). V was clipped by 5 bases and J by 1 base, with 13 bases between them. The CDR3 contains 15 residues. Looked up from germline, CDR1 is SGHAT and CDR2 is FQNNGV. The CDR3 region is CASSQGSGGTDTQYF. The CDR3 DNA follows: TGTGCCAGCAGCCAGGGAAGCGGAGGCACAGATACGCAGTATTTT.

CDR3 coding DNA: TGTGCCAGCAGTGTCCCCCTGACAGGAGGGGAAAAACTGTTTTTT. Protein sequence: CASSVPLTGGEKLFF. The chain couples TRBV6-1 to TRBJ1-4; weak D call: TRBD1 (6 bases). Germline CDR1 and CDR2: MNHNS and SASEGT. The CDR3 runs 15 residues. V lost 4 bases, J lost 8 bases, and 17 bases lay in between.

This rearrangement joins TRBV21-1 to TRBJ2-2; the table's TRBD1 call for D was not verified on the DNA. TRBV21-1 is reported as a pseudogene. CDR3 length: 17 amino acids. The CDR3 sequence is CASSLHRQQERTGELFF. In nucleotides, the CDR3 is TGTGCCAGCAGCCTACACCGACAGCAGGAGAGGACCGGGGAGCTGTTTTTT.

The sample holds many counts of this clone. The V and J genes are TRBV5-6 and TRBJ1-2; 7 nucleotides match TRBD1. The CDR3 runs to 13 residues. Trimming cost V 3 bases and J 4 bases; bases outside gene matches: 3. Germline CDR1 is SGHDT and CDR2 is YYEEEE. The CDR3 is CASSSGQIYGYTF. CDR3 nucleotide sequence: TGTGCCAGCAGCTCGGGACAGATCTATGGCTACACCTTC. The variable domain in full, with the rest retrieved from reference TRBV5-6 and TRBJ1-2, is DAGVTQSPTHLIKTRGQQVTLRCSPKSGHDTVSWYQQALGQGPQFIFQYYEEEERQRGNFPDRFSGHQFPNYSSELNVNALLLGDSALYLCASSSGQIYGYTFGSGTRLTVV.

This clone was found many times. Other DNA sequences in this specimen translate into the identical CDR3. The chain uses TRBV7-6 and TRBJ1-1; 7 nucleotides agree with TRBD1. The V gene end was trimmed by 4 bases and the J gene end by 5 bases; junction bases not matched to a gene: 4. Germline V gene data show CDR1 as SGHVS and CDR2 as FNYEAQ. This CDR3 is 13 amino acids long. The DNA for the CDR3 is TGTGCCAGCAGCTCACGACAGGGAACTGAAGCTTTCTTT. As protein: CASSSRQGTEAFF.

This clone was detected a few times. J is TRBJ2-5 and V is TRBV7-2; D gene unclear. Germline lookup yields CDR1 SGHTA and CDR2 FQGNSA. This CDR3 contains 14 residues. Between the trimmed V and J ends, which lost 3 bases and 9 bases, there was a span of 17 bases. In DNA form, the CDR3 reads TGTGCCAGCAGCTTTACGGTGGTTTTTACGGCCCAGTACTTC. Protein: CASSFTVVFTAQYF.

This clone was observed a handful of times. The rearrangement links TRBV30 to TRBJ1-3; no clear D gene. V was cut by 4 bases and J by 4 bases, with 14 bases left in between. There are 14 residues in the CDR3. Germline V lookup: CDR1 GTSNPN, CDR2 SVGIG (reference sequence). CDR3 sequence (DNA): TGTGCCTGGACTCCCGGAGCCTTGGGAAACACCATATATTTT. Its translation is CAWTPGALGNTIYF. The full variable domain, in which reference TRBV30 and TRBJ1-3 provide the parts outside the CDR3, is SQTIHQWPATLVQPVGSPLSLECTVEGTSNPNLYWYRQAAGRGLQLLFYSVGIGQISSEVPQNLSASRPQDRQFILSSKKLLLSDSGFYLCAWTPGALGNTIYFGEGSWLTVV.

The V call is TRBV6-5, the J call TRBJ2-5; no reliable D call. Trimming pared 6 bases from V and 0 bases from J, leaving 8 bases between. CDR3 length: 13 residues. The germline V gene has CDR1 MNHEY and CDR2 SVGAGI. For the CDR3, the DNA is TGTGCCAGCAGGGCGGTGTACCAAGAGACCCAGTACTTC. Translation: CASRAVYQETQYF.

The chain employs TRBV28 and TRBJ2-1, with 8 bases matching TRBD1. Germline-derived CDR1 and CDR2 are MDHEN and SYDVKM. The CDR3 sequence is 15 residues long. The trim removed 7 bases at V and 5 bases at J, leaving 10 bases unmatched. For the CDR3, the DNA is TGTGCCAGCAACGCAGGACAGGGTCGAAACAATGAGCAGTTCTTC. This translates into CASNAGQGRNNEQFF.

The gene calls are TRBV4-3 and TRBJ2-1; a possible D gene is TRBD2 (6 bases). The germline CDR1 and CDR2 sequences are LGHNA and YSLEER. The CDR3 totals 16 residues. V dropped 0 bases and J dropped 4 bases, with 13 bases sitting between them. The CDR3 here is CASSQDPAGSYNEQFF. The CDR3, as DNA: TGCGCCAGCAGCCAAGATCCCGCGGGAAGTTACAATGAGCAGTTCTTC.

The rearrangement uses TRBV7-2 and TRBJ2-5; D gene unclear. The CDR3 contains 15 residues. V was trimmed by 1 base and J by 2 bases, leaving 11 bases between them. The germline V gene encodes CDR1 SGHTA and CDR2 FQGNSA. In nucleotides, the CDR3 is TGTGCCAGCAGCTTAGGGAATCGAGGACAAGAGACCCAGTACTTC. Residues: CASSLGNRGQETQYF.

The chain uses TRBV10-3 and TRBJ2-1; maybe TRBD2 (6 bases). V lost 6 bases, J lost 3 bases, and 15 bases lay in between. The CDR3 runs 15 residues. The germline V gene encodes CDR1 ENHRY and CDR2 SYGVKD. The CDR3 is CAIRGGMGVYNEQFF. CDR3 nucleotide sequence: TGTGCCATCAGAGGCGGGATGGGGGTCTACAATGAGCAGTTCTTC.

This chain connects TRBV7-2 to TRBJ2-1; weak D call: TRBD2 (7 bases). Trimming took 0 bases from V and 6 from J, leaving 12 bases between them. Germline V CDR1 and CDR2: SGHTA, FQGNSA. This CDR3 region has 15 residues. CDR3 DNA sequence: TGTGCCAGCAGCTTAGCGGGAGGGGGGCCCAATGAGCAGTTCTTC. Protein product: CASSLAGGGPNEQFF. The full variable domain, completed using reference TRBV7-2 and TRBJ2-1, is GAGVSQSPSNKVTEKGKDVELRCDPISGHTALYWYRQSLGQGLEFLIYFQGNSAPDKSGLPSDRFSAERTGGSVSTLTIQRTQQEDSAVYLCASSLAGGGPNEQFFGPGTRLTVL.

This chain links TRBV27 with TRBJ2-2; D is undetermined. This CDR3 spans 15 amino acids. The V end lost 0 bases, the J end lost 5 bases, and 10 bases lay between the germline ends. Germline lookup yields CDR1 MNHEY and CDR2 SMNVEV (reference sequence). This chain's CDR3 is CASSLSPAATGELFF. In DNA, the CDR3 is TGTGCCAGCAGTTTATCCCCAGCAGCGACCGGGGAGCTGTTTTTT.